Below, 21 T cell receptor beta chains from the same sample are listed, as sequenced in a study of molecular identifiers for immune sequencing clone quantification. TCRdb redid the calling of the PCR reads with MiXCR, one entry per CDR3 protein. The table shows 550,000 to 750,000 distinct CDR3 sequences, with about 20% occurring only once. Sequenced sample: naive CD8+ T cells from blood, with Jurkat cell RNA spiked in. Subset described: FACS-sorted CD8+CD4-CCR7+CD45RA+ naive T cells. The source of these receptors is a human donor in good health. Some libraries in this study had Jurkat cell RNA spiked in.

Of note for this clonotype: A much larger clone lies a single base off, so this may be a read error. Here the CDR3 omits its conserved ending phenylalanine or tryptophan, so a read error is the likely source. The chain is built from TRBV13 and TRBJ2-7; TRBD1 matches 9 bases. V was pared by 4 bases and J by 4 bases, with 14 bases of the junction left unmatched. Germline CDR1 PRHDT, CDR2 FYEKMQ (reference sequence). The CDR3 runs 17 residues. The CDR3 is CASSSDPSTGGGYEQYL. In DNA, the CDR3 is TGTGCCAGCAGCTCCGATCCATCGACAGGGGGTGGTTACGAGCAGTACCTC.

This clonotype was seen ten or more times. The gene calls are TRBV24-1 and TRBJ1-2, with TRBD1 matching over 7 bases. V dropped 4 bases and J dropped 2; count of bases not matched to a gene: 6. The germline V gene has CDR1 KGHDR and CDR2 SFDVKD. The CDR3 consists of 15 residues. The CDR3 sequence is CATSDGTASNYGYTF. CDR3 DNA sequence: TGTGCCACCAGTGACGGGACAGCCTCCAACTATGGCTACACCTTC.

In regard to this clonotype: One base away lies a much larger clone, so this may be a sequencing read error. The rearrangement joins TRBV2 to TRBJ1-2, with D uncertain. The CDR3 runs to 13 residues. Germline CDR1 and CDR2: SNHLY and FYNNEI. The CDR3 loop is CASSPVPNYGCTF. The CDR3 region has the DNA TGTGCCAGCAGTCCGGTGCCGAACTATGGCTGCACCTTC.

There are many counts of this clonotype. The chain employs TRBV13 and TRBJ2-2; D may be TRBD2 (6 bases). The CDR3 is made up of 15 amino acids. From germline, CDR1 is PRHDT and CDR2 FYEKMQ (reference sequence). V lost 5 bases to trimming and J lost 2 bases, with 12 bases between them. The CDR3 region is CASSDGTYNTGELFF. In DNA, the CDR3 is TGTGCCAGCAGCGACGGGACTTACAACACCGGGGAGCTGTTTTTT.

Of note for this clonotype: A read error is possible here, since a much larger clone lies one base away. The V and J genes are TRBV6-2 or TRBV6-3 and TRBJ2-7; 11 bases align to TRBD2. The CDR3 consists of 15 residues. Germline V gene data show CDR1 as MNHEY and CDR2 as SVGEGT. The CDR3 spells CAGRPGTSGSYEQYF. The DNA of the CDR3 is TGTGCCGGCAGGCCCGGGACTAGCGGATCCTACGAGCAGTACTTC.

This clonotype was detected many times. The rearrangement links TRBV5-6 to TRBJ1-1, with 7 positions matching TRBD1. Looked up from germline, CDR1 is SGHDT and CDR2 is YYEEEE. The CDR3 sequence is 14 residues long. The ends lost 0 bases at V and 6 bases at J; junction bases unmatched: 5. CDR3 in amino acids: CASSLVPGTAEAFF. CDR3 coding DNA: TGTGCCAGCAGCTTGGTCCCAGGGACAGCTGAAGCTTTCTTT.

This clonotype was detected ten times or more. The chain combines TRBV19 with TRBJ2-1; weak D call: TRBD1 (6 bases). This CDR3 has 15 amino acids. The germline V gene encodes CDR1 LNHDA and CDR2 SQIVND (reference sequence). The V and J ends lost 6 bases and 0 bases respectively, with 12 bases between them. For the CDR3, the DNA is TGTGCCAGTAGATCCGGGACACGCTCCTACAATGAGCAGTTCTTC. Translating it yields CASRSGTRSYNEQFF.

This clonotype was recorded at least ten times. The V gene is TRBV20-1, the J gene TRBJ2-4; 8 bases align to TRBD2. The germline gives CDR1 DFQATT, CDR2 SNEGSKA (reference sequence). The trim removed 2 bases at V and 0 bases at J, leaving 9 bases unmatched. The CDR3 is made up of 17 amino acids. Here the CDR3 DNA reads TGCAGTGCTAGACCCAGCGGGAGCGAAACAGCCAAAAACATTCAGTACTTC. This sequence encodes CSARPSGSETAKNIQYF.

This chain links TRBV4-3 with TRBJ1-2; D unclear. This CDR3 has 15 amino acids. CDR1 and CDR2 (germline): LGHNA, YSLEER. Trimming left V 0 bases short and J 4 bases short, with 12 bases between. In nucleotides, the CDR3 is TGCGCCAGCAGCCAAGATTGGAAGGATATCTATGGCTACACCTTC. Translation gives CASSQDWKDIYGYTF.

Comment on this clonotype: A much larger clone lies one base from this, so it may be a read error. The V gene is TRBV7-2, the J gene TRBJ1-1, with D hard to call. The CDR3 length is 15 residues. Germline V gene lookup returns CDR1 SGHTA and CDR2 FQGNSA. For the CDR3, the DNA is TGTGCCAGCAGCTTAGTCGGGCCCCTGAACACTGAAGCTATCTTT. It encodes CASSLVGPLNTEAIF.

The V call is TRBV5-1, the J call TRBJ2-7, with D possibly matching TRBD2 (5 bases). This CDR3 is built from 15 residues. The V end lost 4 bases, the J end lost 0 bases, and 14 bases lay between the germline ends. Germline CDR1 is SGHRS and CDR2 is YFSETQ. CDR3 DNA: TGCGCCAGCAGCCCCGGGTCTGGGAGCTCCTACGAGCAGTACTTC. Its translation: CASSPGSGSSYEQYF.

This clonotype was observed a handful of times. This rearrangement joins TRBV12-3 or TRBV12-4 to TRBJ2-2; TRBD1 or TRBD2 may be the D gene (7 bases each). Deletions cut 5 bases from V and 1 base from J, with 20 bases between. The CDR3 spans 18 residues. CDR3 sequence (DNA): TGTGCCAGCAGTCCAGGGGGGGGGGCGGGGTGGAACACCGGGGAGCTGTTTTTT. Its protein is CASSPGGGAGWNTGELFF.

Of note for this clonotype: The CDR3 does not end in the conserved phenylalanine or tryptophan, so this is likely a read error. This chain links TRBV5-6 with TRBJ2-3; D not resolved. CDR1 is SGHDT, CDR2 YYEEEE, per germline. The CDR3 is 16 amino acids. The V end lost 4 bases, the J end lost 1 base, and 16 bases lay between the germline ends. Here the CDR3 DNA reads TGTGCCAGCAGCCATGTCAACATGGCCGGCACAGATACGCAGTATTCT. Translation gives CASSHVNMAGTDTQYS.

This clonotype was found a few times. This rearrangement joins TRBV12-3 or TRBV12-4 to TRBJ2-7; D is possibly TRBD2 (7 bases). V was clipped by 7 bases and J by 5 bases, with 18 bases between them. The CDR3 runs to 14 residues. The CDR3 sequence is CASTLVGGQDEQYF. The CDR3, as DNA: TGTGCCAGCACCTTGGTCGGGGGGCAGGACGAGCAGTACTTC.

This clonotype has a count of ten or more. V and J are TRBV2 and TRBJ1-2, with D tentatively TRBD1 (6 bases). The V and J ends lost 3 bases and 4 bases respectively, with 15 bases between them. The germline V gene has CDR1 SNHLY and CDR2 FYNNEI. The CDR3 sequence is 15 residues long. In nucleotides, the CDR3 is TGTGCCAGCAGTGAGCTTGTCATGACAGGCTATGGCTACACCTTC. Translation gives CASSELVMTGYGYTF. The whole variable domain, filled in from reference TRBV2 and TRBJ1-2, reads EPEVTQTPSHQVTQMGQEVILRCVPISNHLYFYWYRQILGQKVEFLVSFYNNEISEKSEIFDDQFSVERPDGSNFTLKIRSTKLEDSAMYFCASSELVMTGYGYTFGSGTRLTVV.

This clonotype was detected many times. The genes are TRBV12-3 or TRBV12-4 and TRBJ1-1, with a tentative D call TRBD1 (5 bases). CDR3 length: 12 amino acids. Trimming stripped 6 bases from V and 4 bases from J, with 9 bases between. CDR3 coding DNA: TGTGCCAGCAGGGGGCAAGGCACTGAAGCTTTCTTT. Translation: CASRGQGTEAFF.

This rearrangement joins TRBV12-3 or TRBV12-4 to TRBJ1-2, with a possible D match to TRBD1 (6 bases). The CDR3 covers 13 residues. The ends were cut back, 7 bases at V and 4 bases at J, with 13 bases in the middle. This CDR3 reads CASMPGGGYGYTF. The CDR3 DNA follows: TGTGCCAGCATGCCGGGAGGGGGCTATGGCTACACCTTC.

This clonotype was recorded at least ten times. The V gene is TRBV2, the J gene TRBJ2-3; 8 nucleotides align to TRBD2. CDR1 and CDR2 (germline): SNHLY, FYNNEI. The V segment lost 5 bases and the J segment 4 bases; nucleotides outside the gene matches: 8. This CDR3 comprises 15 residues. The CDR3 nucleotides are TGTGCCAGCAGTCAGGAAGCGGGAGTTTCAGATACGCAGTATTTT. Translation gives CASSQEAGVSDTQYF.

There are many counts of this clonotype. This chain uses TRBV29-1 with TRBJ2-1, with D perhaps assigned TRBD1 or TRBD2 (5 bases each). The CDR3 loop spans 12 amino acids. The V end was cut by 0 bases, the J end by 9 bases, with 9 bases between. Germline CDR1 is SQVTM and CDR2 is ANQGSEA. This CDR3 is CSVEEEGIEQFF. In DNA form, the CDR3 reads TGCAGCGTTGAAGAAGAGGGGATTGAGCAGTTCTTC.

The genes are TRBV6-6 and TRBJ1-2, with D perhaps TRBD1 (5 bases). Germline CDR1 and CDR2: MNHNY and SVGAGI (reference sequence). Between the trimmed V and J ends, which lost 5 bases and 8 bases, there was a span of 15 bases. The CDR3 is 13 amino acids. The CDR3 DNA sequence: TGTGCCAGCAGTGAAGGGGTATTAGGGGGCTACACCTTC. Its protein is CASSEGVLGGYTF.

The rearrangement joins TRBV19 to TRBJ2-1; 9 bases fit TRBD2. The CDR3 runs 15 residues. Germline CDR1 LNHDA, CDR2 SQIVND (reference sequence). The V gene end was trimmed by 4 bases and the J gene end by 4 bases; junction bases not matched to a gene: 5. The CDR3 DNA reads as TGTGCCAGTAGTACTAGCGGGAATGCTTACAATGAGCAGTTCTTC. It codes for CASSTSGNAYNEQFF.